What follows are 13 T cell receptor beta chains derived from one specimen sequenced in a study of shared clonotypes between healthy human individuals (dated by TCRdb to the early 2020s). Library construction relied on the immunoSEQ multiplex PCR assay. TCRdb stores this immuneACCESS table with in-frame sequences only. Part of the clones is absent; in the studies checked, under half of the shortfall reflects unresolved V genes, and no reason is known for the rest. This sample is represented by 740,000 or so clones; approximately 73% of them were singletons. Under 2% of the sample is held by the ten biggest clonotypes. Sequenced input: memory CD4+ T cells sorted from blood. Sample cell subset or site, as interpreted from the label and publication: CD45RA-negative fraction. These TCRs come from a young woman in good health.

This chain links TRBV11-2 with TRBJ2-7; 7 nucleotides align to TRBD2. The germline V gene encodes CDR1 SGHAT and CDR2 FQNNGV. V was pared by 1 base and J by 5 bases, with 11 bases of the junction left unmatched. CDR3 size: 16 residues. CDR3 DNA sequence: TGTGCCAGCAGCTTAGGAGTCAGCGGGGAAGTCGACGAGCAGTACTTC. This translates into CASSLGVSGEVDEQYF.

The chain combines TRBV19 with TRBJ1-1; D ambiguous. The CDR3 contains 13 residues. V dropped 5 bases and J dropped 1 base, with 8 bases sitting between them. The germline V gene has CDR1 LNHDA and CDR2 SQIVND (reference sequence). The CDR3 region has the DNA TGTGCCAGTAGTTTCACCGAGAACACTGAAGCTTTCTTT. This codes for CASSFTENTEAFF.

The chain combines TRBV2 with TRBJ2-7, with D perhaps matching TRBD2 (6 bases). Trimming left V 7 bases short and J 3 bases short, with 13 bases between. This CDR3 has 13 residues. CDR1 is SNHLY and CDR2 is FYNNEI in the germline V gene. CDR3 loop: CASKEREYYEQYF. CDR3 bases: TGTGCCAGCAAGGAACGGGAGTACTACGAGCAGTACTTC.

This chain connects TRBV6-1 to TRBJ2-6; D may be TRBD1 or TRBD2 (5 bases each). This CDR3 spans 18 amino acids. CDR1 is MNHNS and CDR2 is SASEGT in the germline V gene. Trimming took 4 bases from V and 0 from J, leaving 16 bases between them. The CDR3 is CASSVRDRSISGANVLTF. CDR3 nucleotide sequence: TGTGCCAGCAGTGTCCGGGACCGCTCAATCTCTGGGGCCAACGTCCTGACTTTC.

The chain has TRBV5-1 and TRBJ2-5; D gene ambiguous. CDR3 length equals 14 residues. With 0 bases removed from V and 5 bases from J, the gap between germline ends came to 11 bases. Per the germline V gene, CDR1 is SGHRS and CDR2 is YFSETQ. The CDR3 DNA is TGCGCCAGCAGCTTGGGTGTGCAGTGGGAGACCCAGTACTTC. Its protein product is CASSLGVQWETQYF.

The chain carries TRBV10-3 and TRBJ2-2; 9 nucleotides align to TRBD2. Trimming removed 11 bases from V and 3 bases from J; junction bases left unmatched: 4. From germline, CDR1 is ENHRY and CDR2 SYGVKD. This CDR3 region has 13 residues. CDR3 in amino acids: CAAGGTHTGELFF. The CDR3 nucleotides read TGTGCCGCGGGGGGGACGCACACCGGGGAGCTGTTTTTT.

V gene TRBV7-9 combines with J gene TRBJ2-3; D remains unclear. The CDR3 has 16 amino acids. V lost 0 bases to trimming and J lost 2 bases, with 12 bases between them. Germline-derived CDR1 and CDR2 are SEHNR and FQNEAQ (reference sequence). The CDR3 spells CASSLASILNTDTQYF. The CDR3 bases are TGTGCCAGCAGCTTAGCGAGTATACTTAACACAGATACGCAGTATTTT. Supplemented by reference TRBV7-9 and TRBJ2-3, the full variable domain reads DTGVSQNPRHKITKRGQNVTFRCDPISEHNRLYWYRQTLGQGPEFLTYFQNEAQLEKSRLLSDRFSAERPKGSFSTLEIQRTEQGDSAMYLCASSLASILNTDTQYFGPGTRLTVL.

The J gene is TRBJ2-7, the V gene TRBV28, with 8 bases aligning to TRBD1. This CDR3 is 13 amino acids long. V lost 6 bases, J lost 5 bases, and 6 bases stayed unmatched. Germline CDR1 is MDHEN and CDR2 is SYDVKM. CDR3 protein: CASSRDRLHEQYF. CDR3 DNA sequence: TGTGCCAGCAGCCGGGACAGGCTCCACGAGCAGTACTTC.

This clone was seen a handful of times. The chain has TRBV6-1 and TRBJ1-2, with unresolved D. Germline assignment: CDR1 MNHNS and CDR2 SASEGT. The CDR3 runs 13 residues. Trimming stripped 6 bases from V and 10 bases from J, with 18 bases between. The CDR3: CASSAPGVEYYTF. CDR3 bases: TGTGCCAGCAGCGCTCCCGGGGTCGAGTACTACACCTTC.

The sample holds many counts of this clone. CDR3 nucleotides: TGCGCCAGCAGCCAATCCCTCCTGACTAGCGGAGCCAATGAGCAGTTCTTC. Its protein product is CASSQSLLTSGANEQFF. The rearrangement links TRBV4-1 to TRBJ2-1, with 9 bases aligning to TRBD2. CDR1 and CDR2 from the germline V gene are MGHRA and YSYEKL. Trimming cost V 2 bases and J 6 bases; bases outside gene matches: 11. This CDR3 has 17 amino acids.

This clone was recorded at least ten times. The V call is TRBV25-1, the J call TRBJ2-3; a weak D match, TRBD1 (5 bases). V was clipped by 5 bases and J by 5 bases, with 11 bases between them. Germline CDR1 reads MGHDK; CDR2 reads SYGVNS. CDR3 length: 13 amino acids. The CDR3 region has the DNA TGTGCCAGCAGTATACCAGGGCAAGATACGCAGTATTTT. It yields the protein CASSIPGQDTQYF.

This chain connects TRBV6-6 to TRBJ2-7; 7 bases fit TRBD2. The CDR3 contains 12 residues. CDR1 MNHNY and CDR2 SVGAGI come from the germline V gene (reference sequence). J was trimmed by 3 bases and V by 8 bases; bases with no gene match: 4. CDR3 DNA sequence: TGTGCCAGCGGAGCGGGGAGCTACGAGCAGTACTTC. Translating it yields CASGAGSYEQYF.

The V gene is TRBV19, the J gene TRBJ1-5, with D maybe TRBD1 (5 bases). CDR1 and CDR2 from the germline V gene are LNHDA and SQIVND (reference sequence). This CDR3 is built from 16 residues. V was cut by 7 bases and J by 5 bases, with 21 bases left in between. CDR3: CASTRQDGHTHQPQHF. The CDR3 region has the DNA TGTGCCAGTACCCGCCAGGACGGACATACCCATCAGCCCCAGCATTTT.